This paragraph covers one TCR beta chain sequence. Antigen: not known. The CDR3 is made up of 13 amino acids. Germline values: CDR1 SQVTM, CDR2 ANQGSEA. Trimming cost V 5 bases and J 7 bases, with 16 bases left between them. The data belong to a study of shared clonotypes between healthy human individuals. Whole-study results and caveats: Few donors limited the genetic and exposure-history diversity represented.

CD45RO+ cells went into CD8 memory alongside CCR7-negative CD45RA+ TemRA cells. Execution of the assay was at deep level. The repertoire was sequenced with immunoSEQ multiplex PCR; TCRdb's copy has only in-frame clones and lacks some. The repertoire holds about 690,000 clones, roughly 88% seen once, with more than 30% in the top ten. Sequencing was carried out using memory CD8+ T cells from PBMCs. Indicated subset: CD45RO+ cells pooled with CCR7-negative TemRA cells. The clonotype originates from a man aged 18 to 29 in good health. Some clones in this sample may be carry-over from other donors' samples. The V gene is TRBV29-1, the J gene TRBJ2-3; D may be TRBD1 (8 bases). The CDR3 coding sequence is TGCAGCGTTCCCGGACAGGGAGGGAATACGCAGTATTTT. Translation gives CSVPGQGGNTQYF.